A single sample is the source of the 22 T cell receptor beta chains below, sequenced in a study of blood T cell repertoires in COVID-19. Measured with immunoSEQ multiplex PCR; TCRdb has only the in-frame clones, and not every one. The table includes 300,000 to 400,000 clones, more than 75% detected once. Sequenced: PBMCs or T cells enriched from blood (not recorded which). These receptors were collected from a woman in her 30s with acute COVID-19.

CDR3 sequence reads: CATSDPDRGQYF. The CDR3 DNA reads TGTGCCACCAGTGACCCGGACAGGGGACAGTACTTC. The chain couples TRBV24-1 to TRBJ2-7; TRBD1 matches at 9 bases. Trimming took 4 bases from V and 10 from J; bases not matched to a gene: 4. The CDR3 is 12 residues long. In germline, CDR1 is KGHDR, CDR2 SFDVKD.

The V and J genes are TRBV7-3 and TRBJ2-1; 16 bases are shared with TRBD2. This CDR3 region has 18 residues. Per the germline V gene, CDR1 is SGHTA and CDR2 is FQGTGA. After removal of 5 bases from V and 4 bases from J, the junction contained 8 bases not matched to a gene. The CDR3 DNA reads TGTGCCAGCAGCCCAACGGGACTAGCGGGGGGGCTATACAATGAGCAGTTCTTC. Protein product: CASSPTGLAGGLYNEQFF.

V usage is TRBV7-9 and J usage is TRBJ1-6; D might be TRBD1 (6 bases). V lost 5 bases to trimming and J lost 5 bases, with 16 bases between them. Looked up from germline, CDR1 is SEHNR and CDR2 is FQNEAQ (reference sequence). The CDR3 consists of 16 residues. The CDR3 coding sequence is TGTGCCAGCAGCGAAAGTGGGGGCTCGGATAATTCACCCCTCCACTTT. Residues: CASSESGGSDNSPLHF.

This clone turned up a few times. The rearrangement uses TRBV6-2 or TRBV6-3 and TRBJ1-1; no clear D. Trimming took off 4 bases at V and 0 bases at J, with 9 bases between the two ends. The CDR3 is 14 residues long. Germline V CDR1 and CDR2: MNHEY, SVGEGT. CDR3 loop: CASSFSQLNTEAFF. The CDR3 DNA is TGTGCCAGCAGTTTTTCACAGCTGAACACTGAAGCTTTCTTT.

J is TRBJ2-5 and V is TRBV25-1, with D possibly matching TRBD2 (6 bases). The CDR3 sequence is 13 residues long. Germline assignment: CDR1 MGHDK and CDR2 SYGVNS. Trimming stripped 4 bases from V and 5 bases from J, with 11 bases between. The CDR3 bases are TGTGCCAGCAGTGCGGGGGTAGGCGAGACCCAGTACTTC. Amino acid sequence: CASSAGVGETQYF.

The chain recombines TRBV30 with TRBJ2-3; TRBD2 aligns across 10 bases. With V trimmed by 4 bases and J by 2 bases, 9 bases remained unmatched. Germline loops: CDR1 GTSNPN, CDR2 SVGIG (reference sequence). CDR3 length: 16 amino acids. In nucleotides, the CDR3 is TGTGCCTGGACCCCCCCTGGACTAGCGGCCACAGATACGCAGTATTTT. Translation gives CAWTPPGLAATDTQYF.

The V and J genes are TRBV5-1 and TRBJ2-2; 11 bases match TRBD1. V gave up 0 bases and J gave up 5 bases; unmatched junction bases: 6. The CDR3 runs to 17 residues. Germline V gene data show CDR1 as SGHRS and CDR2 as YFSETQ. For the CDR3, the DNA is TGCGCCAGCAGCTTGGGGACCGGGACAGGGGGAACCGGGGAGCTGTTTTTT. As protein: CASSLGTGTGGTGELFF.

The rearrangement links TRBV7-8 to TRBJ2-7; 7 nucleotides align to TRBD2. Germline values: CDR1 SGHVS, CDR2 FQNEAQ. Trimming cost V 0 bases and J 5 bases; bases outside gene matches: 4. This CDR3 has 14 amino acids. The chain's CDR3 is CASSLAGGENEQYF. In DNA, the CDR3 is TGTGCCAGCAGCTTAGCGGGGGGGGAAAACGAGCAGTACTTC.

V and J are TRBV27 and TRBJ1-1; TRBD1 matches 9 bases. CDR1 and CDR2 from the germline V gene are MNHEY and SMNVEV (reference sequence). After removal of 7 bases from V and 5 bases from J, the junction contained 8 bases not matched to a gene. The CDR3 is 14 amino acids. CDR3 in DNA: TGTGCCAGCAACTACAGGGGGCAGGGTACTGAAGCTTTCTTT. Translating it yields CASNYRGQGTEAFF.

The chain employs TRBV6-5 and TRBJ1-2; D gene ambiguous. The germline gives CDR1 MNHEY, CDR2 SVGAGI. V was shortened by 2 bases and J by 1 base, with 8 bases between the two germline ends. This CDR3 comprises 14 residues. For the CDR3, the DNA is TGTGCCAGCAGTTACCATGGAGTTAACTATGGCTACACCTTC. Amino acid sequence: CASSYHGVNYGYTF.

The gene calls are TRBV5-1 and TRBJ2-3, with 9 bases lining up with TRBD1. J was trimmed by 6 bases and V by 3 bases; bases with no gene match: 11. CDR1 and CDR2 from the germline V gene are SGHRS and YFSETQ. The length of the CDR3 is 16 residues. CDR3 nucleotides: TGCGCCAGCAGCTCGAATCCGACAGGGGGTGGGGATACGCAGTATTTT. Protein sequence: CASSSNPTGGGDTQYF.

The gene calls are TRBV11-2 and TRBJ2-7; 8 bases are shared with TRBD1. The CDR3 has 15 residues. CDR1 is SGHAT, CDR2 FQNNGV, per germline. Trimming took 3 bases from V and 4 from J; bases not matched to a gene: 8. This CDR3 reads CASSFGQGRSYEQYF. In nucleotides, the CDR3 is TGTGCCAGCAGCTTTGGACAGGGACGTTCTTACGAGCAGTACTTC.

The chain is built from TRBV7-3 and TRBJ2-1, with D hard to call. Germline-derived CDR1 and CDR2 are SGHTA and FQGTGA. The CDR3 spans 13 residues. V lost 6 bases and J 5 bases, leaving 11 bases between the germline ends. Here the CDR3 DNA reads TGTGCCAGCAGGTTGTCGCGGAACAATGAGCAGTTCTTC. Translation: CASRLSRNNEQFF.

The chain joins TRBV9 to TRBJ1-2; 10 nucleotides agree with TRBD1. The CDR3 runs 18 residues. CDR1 and CDR2 from the germline V gene are SGDLS and YYNGEE. Trimming at V came to 3 bases and at J to 0 bases, leaving 11 bases not matched to a gene. The CDR3: CASSAATDRGRTNYGYTF. The CDR3 region has the DNA TGTGCCAGCAGCGCCGCTACGGACAGGGGGAGAACTAACTATGGCTACACCTTC.

V gene TRBV7-2 combines with J gene TRBJ1-4, with 9 positions matching TRBD1. V was clipped by 5 bases and J by 7 bases; unmatched bases: 2. Looked up from germline, CDR1 is SGHTA and CDR2 is FQGNSA. The CDR3 covers 13 residues. The CDR3 here is CASSRDRVEKLFF. The CDR3 region has the DNA TGTGCCAGCAGCAGGGACAGGGTTGAAAAACTGTTTTTT.

This chain links TRBV3-1 (or the pseudogene TRBV3-2) with TRBJ2-6, with 8 bases fitting TRBD2. The germline V gene has CDR1 LGHDT and CDR2 YNNKEL (reference sequence). J was trimmed by 2 bases and V by 9 bases; bases with no gene match: 6. This CDR3 region has 15 residues. The CDR3 protein is CASRRGGPGANVLTF. CDR3 in DNA: TGTGCCAGTAGGCGCGGGGGGCCTGGGGCCAACGTCCTGACTTTC.

About this clone: The same CDR3 also results from other DNA sequences found in this sample. V and J are TRBV9 and TRBJ2-7, with 8 positions matching TRBD2. Trimming at V came to 0 bases and at J to 2 bases, leaving 1 base not matched to a gene. This CDR3 is 14 amino acids long. Germline V gene sequence: CDR1 SGDLS, CDR2 YYNGEE. The CDR3 reads CASSVDGGAYEQYF. The CDR3 DNA follows: TGTGCCAGCAGCGTAGACGGGGGGGCCTACGAGCAGTACTTC.

This chain connects TRBV4-1 to TRBJ2-7; 8 bases fit TRBD1. Per germline, CDR1 MGHRA and CDR2 YSYEKL. V was clipped by 2 bases and J by 6 bases; unmatched bases: 6. The CDR3 runs to 14 residues. This CDR3 reads CASSQRQGAPEQYF. The CDR3 DNA is TGCGCCAGCAGCCAACGGCAGGGGGCTCCCGAGCAGTACTTC.

The sample holds one count of this clone. V usage is TRBV27 and J usage is TRBJ1-1, with D perhaps TRBD1 (5 bases). V dropped 8 bases and J dropped 0 bases, with 10 bases sitting between them. The CDR3 runs 13 residues. Germline assignment: CDR1 MNHEY and CDR2 SMNVEV (reference sequence). Here the CDR3 reads CASQTAMNTEAFF. The CDR3, as DNA: TGTGCCAGCCAGACAGCCATGAACACTGAAGCTTTCTTT.

The chain uses TRBV11-2 and TRBJ2-1, with 9 bases fitting TRBD2. The CDR3 sequence is 19 residues long. Germline loops: CDR1 SGHAT, CDR2 FQNNGV. The trim removed 4 bases at V and 4 bases at J, leaving 17 bases unmatched. The CDR3 DNA reads as TGTGCCAGCAGCTCACCCAATAACGCGGGGGGGCCTGGTTACAATGAGCAGTTCTTC. Its protein product is CASSSPNNAGGPGYNEQFF.

The chain is built from TRBV11-1 and TRBJ2-3; 9 bases fit TRBD1. The J segment lost 4 bases and the V segment lost 5 bases, leaving 4 bases of the junction unmatched. CDR3 length: 14 residues. The V gene's germline CDR1 is SGHAT and CDR2 FQDESV (reference sequence). The CDR3 DNA sequence: TGTGCCAGCAGCCGCGGACAGGGGCCAGATACGCAGTATTTT. Translation: CASSRGQGPDTQYF.

The rearrangement links TRBV12-3 or TRBV12-4 to TRBJ2-3; TRBD2 agrees at 7 bases. The J segment lost 3 bases and the V segment lost 6 bases, leaving 3 bases of the junction unmatched. This CDR3 is 13 amino acids long. DNA for the CDR3: TGTGCCAGCAGGGCGGGAGAGACAGATACGCAGTATTTT. As protein: CASRAGETDTQYF.